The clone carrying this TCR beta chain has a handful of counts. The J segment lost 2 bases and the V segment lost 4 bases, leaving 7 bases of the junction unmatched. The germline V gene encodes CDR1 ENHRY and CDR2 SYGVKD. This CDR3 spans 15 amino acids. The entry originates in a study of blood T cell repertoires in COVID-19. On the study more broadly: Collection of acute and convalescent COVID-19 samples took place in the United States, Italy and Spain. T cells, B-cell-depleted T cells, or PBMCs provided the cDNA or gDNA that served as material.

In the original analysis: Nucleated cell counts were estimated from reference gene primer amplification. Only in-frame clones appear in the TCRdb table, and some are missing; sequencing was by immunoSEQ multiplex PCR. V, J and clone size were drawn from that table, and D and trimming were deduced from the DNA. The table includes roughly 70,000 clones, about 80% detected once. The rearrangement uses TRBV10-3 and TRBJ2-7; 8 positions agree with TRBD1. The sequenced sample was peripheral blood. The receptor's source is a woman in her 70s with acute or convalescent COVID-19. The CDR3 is CAISGTRGQAYEQYF. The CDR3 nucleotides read TGTGCCATCAGTGGAACCAGGGGGCAGGCCTACGAGCAGTACTTC.